This TCR beta chain was obtained from a study of post-analysis software for immune sequencing data. On the study more broadly: The cohort encompassed relapsing-remitting, secondary progressive and progressive-relapsing multiple sclerosis disease courses. Study-wide points: The authors found that F measure strongly co-clustered same-batch samples. Controls showed lower frequencies than patients for roughly 5 TRBV segments, and TRBV5-6, TRBV5-1 and TRBV20-1 were among these. Significantly decreased normalized Chao1 diversity was recorded for multiple sclerosis patients relative to controls.

This clonotype was seen many times. Its antigen is unknown. The germline CDR1 and CDR2 sequences are DFQATT and SNEGSKA (reference sequence). V was pared by 5 bases and J by 3 bases, with 12 bases between. The CDR3 is 13 amino acids. TCR beta cDNA libraries included unique molecular identifiers. The authors obtained roughly 0.5 million cDNA molecules from approximately 0.95 to 9.8 million T cells. Each CDR3 protein gets one entry after TCRdb re-called the PCR reads with MiXCR. This sample carries roughly 170,000 distinct CDR3 sequences, about 30% of them seen once, and the ten largest clones take approximately 1.5%.

J is TRBJ2-3 and V is TRBV20-1; maybe TRBD2 (6 bases). The sequenced sample was blood. This clonotype was sampled from a girl aged 5-17 years with multiple sclerosis. The CDR3 DNA follows: TGCAGTGCTCCACTGGGAGGAACAGATACGCAGTATTTT. Its protein is CSAPLGGTDTQYF.